Shown below are 21 T cell receptor beta chains from a single sample sequenced in a study of patients and donors after allogeneic stem cell transplantation. TCRdb re-derived calls from the RT-PCR reads in MiXCR, one entry per CDR3 protein. This sample has about 210,000 distinct CDR3 sequences, with around two fifths found just once. Sequenced input: blood, either unsorted or a sorted T cell fraction (not recorded which). The receptors shown here come from a human donor who was either an allogeneic HSCT recipient or a stem cell or donor lymphocyte infusion donor (not recorded which). It is not recorded whose cells these are; they may come from a transplant donor.

The V call is TRBV3-1, the J call TRBJ1-3; D gene ambiguous. Trimming removed 4 bases at V and 2 bases at J, with 18 bases between. This CDR3 region has 17 residues. Germline V gene data show CDR1 as LGHDT and CDR2 as YNNKEL (reference sequence). This chain's CDR3 is CASSPNGPRLAGNTIYF. Written as DNA, the CDR3 is TGTGCCAGCAGCCCAAATGGCCCCCGGCTGGCTGGAAACACCATATATTTT.

J is TRBJ1-1 and V is TRBV10-3; TRBD1 matches 10 bases. V lost 3 bases to trimming and J lost 0 bases; unmatched junction nucleotides: 4. The CDR3 runs to 16 residues. Germline-derived CDR1 and CDR2 are ENHRY and SYGVKD. The CDR3 coding sequence is TGTGCCATCAGTGAAGGGACAGGGGACTTGAACACTGAAGCTTTCTTT. Its translation: CAISEGTGDLNTEAFF.

This clonotype was counted a few times. The V call is TRBV10-3, the J call TRBJ2-7, with D unresolved. Germline V gene sequence: CDR1 ENHRY, CDR2 SYGVKD. V was clipped by 7 bases and J by 0 bases, with 13 bases between them. This CDR3 has 14 residues. CDR3 DNA: TGTGCCATCAACCAAGGTCCCCTCTCCTACGAGCAGTACTTC. Its translation: CAINQGPLSYEQYF.

V is TRBV28 and J is TRBJ2-1; no definite D call. The CDR3 extends over 16 amino acids. Germline V gives CDR1 MDHEN, CDR2 SYDVKM. The germline V and J ends were trimmed by 5 bases and 4 bases, with 18 bases remaining between them. CDR3 loop: CASSPSGFSKYNEQFF. The CDR3 DNA reads as TGTGCCAGCAGTCCTTCCGGGTTTTCGAAGTACAATGAGCAGTTCTTC.

The J gene is TRBJ1-6, the V gene TRBV11-2; D possibly corresponds to TRBD1 (5 bases). Looked up from germline, CDR1 is SGHAT and CDR2 is FQNNGV. This CDR3 region has 13 residues. V lost 6 bases, J lost 6 bases, and 9 bases lay in between. The CDR3 nucleotides are TGTGCCAGCAGGGAGGGGATTAATTCACCCCTCCACTTT. This encodes CASREGINSPLHF.

This clonotype was found a few times. The genes are TRBV12-3 or TRBV12-4 and TRBJ2-3; no reliable D call. V lost 6 bases to trimming and J lost 2 bases, with 9 bases between them. The CDR3 runs to 13 residues. CDR3 loop: CASSSRNTDTQYF. Written as DNA, the CDR3 is TGTGCCAGCAGCTCCCGCAACACAGATACGCAGTATTTT.

This clonotype was seen a handful of times. The rearrangement uses TRBV5-1 and TRBJ1-2, with unresolved D. CDR3 length equals 14 residues. Trimming pared 4 bases from V and 0 bases from J, leaving 10 bases between. Germline CDR1 SGHRS, CDR2 YFSETQ. CDR3 residues: CASSPRLSNYGYTF. CDR3 nucleotides: TGCGCCAGCAGCCCGCGACTCTCTAACTATGGCTACACCTTC.

This clonotype has just a few counts. This rearrangement joins TRBV12-3 or TRBV12-4 to TRBJ1-6, with D possibly matching TRBD1 (5 bases). The V gene lost 4 bases and the J gene lost 9 bases, with 7 bases spanning the gap. CDR3 length: 12 residues. The DNA for the CDR3 is TGTGCCAGCAGTTCGGACATTTCACCCCTCCACTTT. The encoded protein is CASSSDISPLHF.

The chain employs TRBV3-1 and TRBJ2-3; D gene uncertain. This CDR3 is 12 amino acids long. Germline values: CDR1 LGHDT, CDR2 YNNKEL (reference sequence). With 1 base removed from V and 5 bases from J, the gap between germline ends came to 4 bases. CDR3 nucleotides: TGTGCCAGCAGCCAAGTTGAAGATACGCAGTATTTT. Amino acid sequence: CASSQVEDTQYF.

The J gene is TRBJ2-7, the V gene TRBV9; TRBD1 might be the D (5 bases). V was cut by 3 bases and J by 0 bases, with 13 bases left in between. CDR1 is SGDLS, CDR2 YYNGEE, per germline. The CDR3 consists of 15 residues. The CDR3: CASSEGPGSSYEQYF. DNA for the CDR3: TGTGCCAGCAGCGAGGGGCCGGGCAGCTCCTACGAGCAGTACTTC.

This chain links TRBV9 with TRBJ1-2; D remains unclear. Germline CDR1 SGDLS, CDR2 YYNGEE. CDR3 size: 15 residues. V shed 4 bases and J shed 1 base, with 14 bases lying between them. CDR3 amino acids: CASSRDRDVNYGYTF. CDR3 in DNA: TGTGCCAGCAGCCGAGACCGGGATGTTAACTATGGCTACACCTTC.

The chain couples TRBV6-5 to TRBJ2-5; weak D call: TRBD1 (6 bases). The CDR3 is 12 residues long. Germline V gene data show CDR1 as MNHEY and CDR2 as SVGAGI. With 7 bases removed from V and 1 base from J, the gap between germline ends came to 7 bases. In nucleotides, the CDR3 is TGTGCCAGCACAGGGGTCCAAGAGACCCAGTACTTC. Its translation is CASTGVQETQYF.

The gene calls are TRBV6-5 and TRBJ2-2; D is ambiguous. The ends were cut back, 4 bases at V and 0 bases at J, with 9 bases in the middle. The CDR3 contains 15 residues. Germline CDR1 is MNHEY and CDR2 is SVGAGI. The DNA for the CDR3 is TGTGCCAGCAGTTTGGCCCTCACGAACACCGGGGAGCTGTTTTTT. Its protein product is CASSLALTNTGELFF.

This clonotype was detected only a few times. This chain joins TRBV20-1 and TRBJ1-1; D unresolved. The ends were cut back, 3 bases at V and 0 bases at J, with 8 bases in the middle. This CDR3 spans 13 amino acids. Germline V gives CDR1 DFQATT, CDR2 SNEGSKA (reference sequence). CDR3 DNA: TGCAGTGCTAGTCCTGGGATGAACACTGAAGCTTTCTTT. Protein product: CSASPGMNTEAFF.

The chain links TRBV14 to TRBJ2-5, with 8 bases lining up with TRBD1. CDR1 and CDR2 from the germline V gene are SGHDN and FVKESK. The CDR3 contains 14 residues. The J segment lost 4 bases and the V segment lost 2 bases, leaving 3 bases of the junction unmatched. DNA of the CDR3: TGTGCCAGCAGCCAAAGACAGGGGACAGAGACCCAGTACTTC. Amino acid sequence: CASSQRQGTETQYF.

J is TRBJ2-7 and V is TRBV5-1; D gene uncertain. The CDR3 length is 14 residues. V was cut by 2 bases and J by 0 bases, with 9 bases left in between. Germline loops: CDR1 SGHRS, CDR2 YFSETQ. CDR3 residues: CASSFGSASYEQYF. In DNA form, the CDR3 reads TGCGCCAGCAGCTTCGGCTCAGCCTCCTACGAGCAGTACTTC.

A few counts support this clonotype. The chain recombines TRBV12-3 or TRBV12-4 with TRBJ1-3, with D possibly matching TRBD1 (5 bases). The CDR3 covers 16 residues. V was pared by 5 bases and J by 0 bases, with 14 bases between. CDR3 residues: CASSPEGRNSGNTIYF. The CDR3 bases are TGTGCCAGCAGTCCGGAGGGGAGAAACTCTGGAAACACCATATATTTT.

The chain is built from TRBV15 and TRBJ2-1; D is ambiguous. Per the germline V gene, CDR1 is LNHNV and CDR2 is YYDKDF (reference sequence). Trimming stripped 0 bases from V and 12 bases from J, with 12 bases between. This CDR3 is built from 13 residues. CDR3 loop: CATSRDRSVPQFF. The CDR3 DNA reads TGTGCCACCAGCAGAGATCGAAGTGTCCCGCAGTTCTTC. The variable domain in full, completed from reference TRBV15 and TRBJ2-1, reads DAMVIQNPRYQVTQFGKPVTLSCSQTLNHNVMYWYQQKSSQAPKLLFHYYDKDFNNEADTPDNFQSRRPNTSFCFLDIRSPGLGDTAMYLCATSRDRSVPQFFGPGTRLTVL.

The chain couples TRBV6-2 or TRBV6-3 to TRBJ1-2, with no clear D. Germline loops: CDR1 MNHEY, CDR2 SVGEGT. The CDR3 is made up of 13 amino acids. The V end was cut by 5 bases, the J end by 4 bases, with 11 bases between. CDR3 sequence (DNA): TGTGCCAGCAGTCGGACGTGGGGCTATGGCTACACCTTC. Its protein is CASSRTWGYGYTF.

This clonotype came up a few times. The rearrangement joins TRBV4-3 to TRBJ1-2; maybe TRBD1 (5 bases). V gave up 3 bases and J gave up 4 bases, with 18 bases separating them. The germline V gene has CDR1 LGHNA and CDR2 YSLEER. This CDR3 has 16 amino acids. DNA for the CDR3: TGCGCCAGCAGCCAGGAGGGGACGGCGTCGGGCTATGGCTACACCTTC. This gives the protein CASSQEGTASGYGYTF.

Only a few counts were recorded for this clonotype. The genes are TRBV5-1 and TRBJ1-1; D is unclear. Trimming removed 1 base at V and 0 bases at J, with 22 bases between. The CDR3 is 19 amino acids. The germline gives CDR1 SGHRS, CDR2 YFSETQ. The CDR3 DNA is TGCGCCAGCAGCTTGAATCCACAAGAAGGACGGAGCATGAACACTGAAGCTTTCTTT. It yields the protein CASSLNPQEGRSMNTEAFF.